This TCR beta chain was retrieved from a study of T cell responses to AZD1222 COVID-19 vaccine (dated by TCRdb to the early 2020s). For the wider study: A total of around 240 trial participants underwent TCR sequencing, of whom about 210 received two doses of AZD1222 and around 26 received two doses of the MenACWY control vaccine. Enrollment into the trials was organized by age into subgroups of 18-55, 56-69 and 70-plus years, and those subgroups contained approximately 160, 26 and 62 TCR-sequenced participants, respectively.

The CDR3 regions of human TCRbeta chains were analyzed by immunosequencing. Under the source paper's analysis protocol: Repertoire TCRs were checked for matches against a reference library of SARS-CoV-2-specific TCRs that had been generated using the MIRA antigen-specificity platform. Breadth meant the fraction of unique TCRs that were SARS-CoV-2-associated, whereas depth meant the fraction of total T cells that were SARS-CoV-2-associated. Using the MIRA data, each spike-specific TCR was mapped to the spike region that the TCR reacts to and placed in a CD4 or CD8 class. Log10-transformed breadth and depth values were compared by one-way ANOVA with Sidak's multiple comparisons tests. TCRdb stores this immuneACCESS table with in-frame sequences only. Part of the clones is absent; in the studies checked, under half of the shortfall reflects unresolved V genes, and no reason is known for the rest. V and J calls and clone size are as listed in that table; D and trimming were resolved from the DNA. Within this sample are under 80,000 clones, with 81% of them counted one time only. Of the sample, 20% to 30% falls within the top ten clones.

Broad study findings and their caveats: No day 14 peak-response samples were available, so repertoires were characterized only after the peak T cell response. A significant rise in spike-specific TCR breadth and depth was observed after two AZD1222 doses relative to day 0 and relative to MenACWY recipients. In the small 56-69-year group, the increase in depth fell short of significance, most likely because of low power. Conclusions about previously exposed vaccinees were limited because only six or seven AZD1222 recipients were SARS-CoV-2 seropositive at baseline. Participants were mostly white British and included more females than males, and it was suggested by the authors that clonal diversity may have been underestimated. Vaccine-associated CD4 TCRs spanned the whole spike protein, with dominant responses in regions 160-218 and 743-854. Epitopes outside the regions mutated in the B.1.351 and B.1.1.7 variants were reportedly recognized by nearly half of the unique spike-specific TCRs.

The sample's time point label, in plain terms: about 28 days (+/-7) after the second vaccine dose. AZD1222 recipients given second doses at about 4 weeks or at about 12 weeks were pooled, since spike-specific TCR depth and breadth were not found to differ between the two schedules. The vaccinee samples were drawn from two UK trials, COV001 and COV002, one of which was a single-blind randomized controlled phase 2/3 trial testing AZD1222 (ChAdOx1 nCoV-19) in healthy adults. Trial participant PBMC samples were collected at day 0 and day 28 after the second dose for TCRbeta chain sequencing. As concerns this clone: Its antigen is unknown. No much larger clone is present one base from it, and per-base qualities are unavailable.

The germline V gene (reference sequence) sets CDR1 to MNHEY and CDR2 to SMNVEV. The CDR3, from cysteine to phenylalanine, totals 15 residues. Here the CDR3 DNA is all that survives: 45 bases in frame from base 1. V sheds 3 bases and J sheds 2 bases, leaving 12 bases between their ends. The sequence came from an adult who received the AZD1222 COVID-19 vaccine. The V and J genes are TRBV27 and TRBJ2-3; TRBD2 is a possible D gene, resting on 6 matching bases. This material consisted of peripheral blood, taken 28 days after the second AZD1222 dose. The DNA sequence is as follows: TGTGCCAGCAGTTTGGGCGGGACCTTCACAGATACGCAGTATTTT. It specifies CASSLGGTFTDTQYF.